The 22 T cell receptor beta chains given below trace back to one sample, sequenced in a study of CD8 T cells in Susac syndrome. RNA in amounts of about 0.5 to 1 ug was reverse transcribed with random hexamers. TCRdb re-called the immunoSEQ multiplex PCR reads through MiXCR, storing one row per CDR3 protein. Here the sample spans about 200,000 distinct CDR3 sequences, 90% to 95% being singletons. What was sequenced was CD4+ T cells from PBMCs. These receptors were obtained from a human donor with multiple sclerosis.

The J gene is TRBJ2-1, the V gene TRBV19; D possibly corresponds to TRBD1 (6 bases). Germline V gene lookup returns CDR1 LNHDA and CDR2 SQIVND (reference sequence). The CDR3 covers 15 residues. V dropped 7 bases and J dropped 4 bases, with 17 bases sitting between them. CDR3 sequence: CASTPPQGPYNEQFF. CDR3 in DNA: TGTGCCAGTACGCCTCCACAGGGACCTTACAATGAGCAGTTCTTC. Variable domain in full (rest from reference TRBV19 and TRBJ2-1): DGGITQSPKYLFRKEGQNVTLSCEQNLNHDAMYWYRQDPGQGLRLIYYSQIVNDFQKGDIAEGYSVSREKKESFPLTVTSAQKNPTAFYLCASTPPQGPYNEQFFGPGTRLTVL.

DNA for the CDR3: TGCGCCAGCAGCCAAGATAGTAGCTCAGGCGCAGATACGCAGTATTTT. The encoded protein is CASSQDSSSGADTQYF. The chain is built from TRBV4-1 and TRBJ2-3; D gene unclear. The CDR3 is made up of 16 amino acids. Trimming took 0 bases from V and 4 from J, leaving 14 bases between them. Per germline, CDR1 MGHRA and CDR2 YSYEKL.

This chain connects TRBV18 to TRBJ2-1; tentative D call: TRBD2 (6 bases). The germline V gene encodes CDR1 KGHSH and CDR2 LQKENI. The CDR3 loop spans 12 amino acids. With 2 bases removed from V and 7 bases from J, the gap between germline ends came to 6 bases. This chain's CDR3 is CASSPGTNEQFF. As DNA, the CDR3 is TGTGCCAGCTCACCAGGGACTAATGAGCAGTTCTTC.

The rearrangement joins TRBV11-3 to TRBJ2-1, with TRBD2 matching 7 bases. V lost 1 base, J lost 5 bases, and 14 bases stayed unmatched. The CDR3 extends over 18 amino acids. The germline CDR1 and CDR2 sequences are SGHNT and YENEEA. CDR3 in DNA: TGTGCCAGCAGCTTAGCGATCCGGTACGGGAGGAGGAACAATGAGCAGTTCTTC. Amino acid sequence: CASSLAIRYGRRNNEQFF.

This chain uses TRBV24-1 with TRBJ2-7; 9 positions match TRBD1. V gave up 0 bases and J gave up 6 bases; unmatched junction bases: 5. The CDR3 has 15 residues. Germline V gives CDR1 KGHDR, CDR2 SFDVKD. CDR3 region: CATSDLGTGKGEQYF. The CDR3 DNA reads TGTGCCACCAGTGATTTGGGGACAGGGAAGGGCGAGCAGTACTTC.

This sequence joins TRBV9 and TRBJ2-2, with TRBD2 matching 9 bases. The CDR3 consists of 16 residues. Germline V gives CDR1 SGDLS, CDR2 YYNGEE. V was clipped by 3 bases and J by 5 bases; unmatched bases: 8. CDR3 loop: CASSAGLAGNTGELFF. In DNA form, the CDR3 reads TGTGCCAGCAGCGCAGGTCTAGCGGGAAATACCGGGGAGCTGTTTTTT.

The chain combines TRBV7-9 with TRBJ2-4; possibly TRBD1 or TRBD2 for D (5 bases each). Per germline, CDR1 SEHNR and CDR2 FQNEAQ (reference sequence). This CDR3 region has 15 residues. V was shortened by 1 base and J by 7 bases, with 14 bases between the two germline ends. CDR3 sequence: CASSLVRDAPNIQYF. In DNA form, the CDR3 reads TGTGCCAGCAGCTTAGTGAGGGACGCACCTAACATTCAGTACTTC.

This clonotype was counted a single time. V usage is TRBV11-2 and J usage is TRBJ2-1; a possible D gene is TRBD1 (6 bases). Trimming shortened V by 1 base and J by 7 bases, and 14 bases separated the two germline ends. CDR1 and CDR2 from the germline V gene are SGHAT and FQNNGV. The CDR3 contains 15 residues. CDR3 loop: CASSLVGASLNEQFF. DNA for the CDR3: TGTGCCAGCAGCTTAGTGGGGGCATCTCTAAATGAGCAGTTCTTC.

This clonotype has only one observation. The V gene is TRBV6-2 or TRBV6-3, the J gene TRBJ2-7; no firm D call. Trimming took 6 bases from V and 6 from J, leaving 12 bases between them. This CDR3 region has 12 residues. CDR1 and CDR2 (germline): MNHEY, SVGEGT. Here the CDR3 DNA reads TGTGCCAGCAGCTCACGGGCCTCCGAGCAGTACTTC. Protein product: CASSSRASEQYF.

The chain employs TRBV3-1 and TRBJ2-6, with D maybe TRBD1 (6 bases). Germline loops: CDR1 LGHDT, CDR2 YNNKEL (reference sequence). CDR3 length: 17 residues. Trimming removed 1 base at V and 0 bases at J, with 10 bases between. The CDR3 is CASSQVDRSSGANVLTF. CDR3 in DNA: TGTGCCAGCAGCCAAGTTGACAGGTCCTCTGGGGCCAACGTCCTGACTTTC.

This clonotype was observed once. The V gene is TRBV6-6, the J gene TRBJ2-7; D is perhaps TRBD1 (5 bases). V lost 0 bases and J lost 9, with 18 bases in between. The CDR3 extends over 15 amino acids. Germline values: CDR1 MNHNY, CDR2 SVGAGI (reference sequence). CDR3 protein: CASSYSSTGAQGQYF. CDR3 nucleotide sequence: TGTGCCAGCAGTTACTCGAGCACAGGAGCCCAAGGGCAGTACTTC.

This clonotype was counted only a few times. The chain is built from TRBV14 and TRBJ1-2, with D unclear. Per germline, CDR1 SGHDN and CDR2 FVKESK. This CDR3 has 12 amino acids. The V end lost 0 bases, the J end lost 4 bases, and 3 bases lay between the germline ends. CDR3 protein: CASSQDTYGYTF. The DNA of the CDR3 is TGTGCCAGCAGCCAAGATACCTATGGCTACACCTTC.

This clonotype appeared once. This chain joins TRBV20-1 and TRBJ2-1, with 14 positions matching TRBD2. Germline values: CDR1 DFQATT, CDR2 SNEGSKA (reference sequence). V gave up 5 bases and J gave up 15 bases; unmatched junction bases: 6. This CDR3 is 12 amino acids long. The CDR3 spells CSAGGLAGVVFF. The CDR3 coding sequence is TGCAGTGCTGGGGGACTAGCGGGAGTGGTGTTCTTC.

The CDR3 reads CASSQDGPRFDEQFF. Written as DNA, the CDR3 is TGTGCCAGCAGCCAAGATGGTCCCAGGTTTGATGAGCAGTTCTTC. The J gene is TRBJ2-1, the V gene TRBV4-2; D unresolved. The germline V and J ends were trimmed by 0 bases and 8 bases, with 14 bases remaining between them. The CDR3 extends over 15 amino acids. Germline CDR1 reads LGHNA; CDR2 reads YNFKEQ.

V is TRBV3-1 and J is TRBJ2-7; the match to TRBD2 covers 9 bases. This CDR3 has 14 residues. Germline V gene data show CDR1 as LGHDT and CDR2 as YNNKEL (reference sequence). V was clipped by 4 bases and J by 6 bases; unmatched bases: 7. The CDR3 region has the DNA TGTGCCAGCAGCCCAACTAGCGGGTCCACCGAGCAGTACTTC. It specifies CASSPTSGSTEQYF.

V gene TRBV29-1 combines with J gene TRBJ1-1, with TRBD1 as a possible D gene (5 bases). In germline, CDR1 is SQVTM, CDR2 ANQGSEA. V dropped 1 base and J dropped 6 bases, with 12 bases sitting between them. The CDR3 runs to 13 residues. CDR3 bases: TGCAGCGTTGAAGCTGGGGGGATTGCTGAAGCTTTCTTT. Translation gives CSVEAGGIAEAFF.

The chain combines TRBV27 with TRBJ1-5; 8 nucleotides align to TRBD1. Per the germline V gene, CDR1 is MNHEY and CDR2 is SMNVEV (reference sequence). CDR3 length equals 14 residues. Unmatched junction bases numbered 3, after V lost 6 bases and J lost 2 bases. CDR3 nucleotide sequence: TGTGCCAGCAGGGGGGGACAGGGCAATCAGCCCCAGCATTTT. It specifies CASRGGQGNQPQHF.

The chain is built from TRBV19 and TRBJ2-2; D remains unclear. The CDR3 length is 15 residues. Germline CDR1 reads LNHDA; CDR2 reads SQIVND (reference sequence). V gave up 10 bases and J gave up 4 bases, with 19 bases separating them. The CDR3, as DNA: TGTGCCACCCCTTCTGGGGATCGTGTCACCGGGGAGCTGTTTTTT. Encoded protein: CATPSGDRVTGELFF.

The chain uses TRBV6-5 and TRBJ2-5, with TRBD1 matching 9 bases. The junction had 6 bases not matched to a gene; V was cut back by 5 bases and J by 5 bases. CDR3 size: 14 residues. The germline gives CDR1 MNHEY, CDR2 SVGAGI. CDR3 bases: TGTGCCAGCAGTCCACAGGGGGCTCGTGAGACCCAGTACTTC. Its translation: CASSPQGARETQYF.

The table lists this clonotype with a count of one. The chain is built from TRBV29-1 and TRBJ1-1; D gene uncertain. Germline V gene data show CDR1 as SQVTM and CDR2 as ANQGSEA. The CDR3 has 13 residues. V lost 0 bases and J 4 bases, leaving 9 bases between the germline ends. The CDR3 coding sequence is TGCAGCGTTGAAGACGCAGTGCGCACTGAAGCTTTCTTT. It translates to CSVEDAVRTEAFF.

V is TRBV11-3 and J is TRBJ2-1, with D perhaps TRBD1 (5 bases). V lost 0 bases to trimming and J lost 6 bases, with 9 bases between them. The CDR3 totals 14 residues. Germline CDR1 is SGHNT and CDR2 is YENEEA. CDR3 nucleotides: TGTGCCAGCAGCTTAGACGGACAAATCAATGAGCAGTTCTTC. Its protein is CASSLDGQINEQFF.

This rearrangement joins TRBV9 to TRBJ1-1; no firm D call. This CDR3 is 13 amino acids long. Germline V gene data show CDR1 as SGDLS and CDR2 as YYNGEE. Trimming took off 3 bases at V and 6 bases at J, with 12 bases between the two ends. The CDR3 is CASSGAGEAEAFF. The CDR3 DNA reads as TGTGCCAGCAGCGGCGCTGGGGAGGCTGAAGCTTTCTTT. Together with reference TRBV9 and TRBJ1-1, the CDR3 gives the full variable domain: DSGVTQTPKHLITATGQRVTLRCSPRSGDLSVYWYQQSLDQGLQFLIQYYNGEERAKGNILERFSAQQFPDLHSELNLSSLELGDSALYFCASSGAGEAEAFFGQGTRLTVV.